Listed here are 26 T cell receptor beta chains from one sample, sequenced in a study of tissue T cells after allogeneic stem cell transplantation. The method was immunoSEQ multiplex PCR; TCRdb's version includes in-frame clones alone and lacks a portion of them. The sample lists tens of thousands of clones; approximately 92% were seen once. The sequenced sample was blood, obtained before transplantation. The receptors originated from a woman aged 35 to 70 who later had graft-versus-host disease after an allogeneic stem cell transplant.

This clone came up once. The chain couples TRBV28 to TRBJ2-4; perhaps TRBD2 as D (6 bases). This CDR3 has 15 residues. CDR1 is MDHEN, CDR2 SYDVKM, per germline. V lost 6 bases, J lost 3 bases, and 15 bases lay in between. CDR3 loop: CASSPQSGGKNIQYF. The CDR3 region has the DNA TGTGCCAGCAGCCCACAGTCCGGGGGCAAAAACATTCAGTACTTC.

This chain joins TRBV27 and TRBJ1-2; D call uncertain. Germline lookup yields CDR1 MNHEY and CDR2 SMNVEV (reference sequence). The V end lost 4 bases, the J end lost 0 bases, and 9 bases lay between the germline ends. The CDR3 contains 14 residues. The CDR3 protein is CASSSRISNYGYTF. CDR3 nucleotide sequence: TGTGCCAGCAGTTCTCGTATCTCTAACTATGGCTACACCTTC.

This chain joins TRBV19 and TRBJ2-5; the match to TRBD2 covers 8 bases. CDR1 LNHDA and CDR2 SQIVND come from the germline V gene (reference sequence). The CDR3 loop spans 15 amino acids. The trim removed 6 bases at V and 4 bases at J, leaving 10 bases unmatched. This CDR3 is CASRAGGTYRETQYF. In DNA form, the CDR3 reads TGTGCCAGTAGGGCGGGGGGAACCTACAGAGAGACCCAGTACTTC.

The CDR3 sequence is CASSYNGGGGGEQYF. CDR3 nucleotide sequence: TGTGCCAGCAGCTATAACGGGGGAGGGGGCGGCGAGCAGTACTTC. The V call is TRBV7-2, the J call TRBJ2-7; tentatively, D is TRBD1 or TRBD2 (7 bases each). Germline CDR1 and CDR2: SGHTA and FQGNSA. The CDR3 has 15 residues. Trimming pared 4 bases from V and 6 bases from J, leaving 19 bases between.

V usage is TRBV24-1 and J usage is TRBJ2-1; D remains unclear. Looked up from germline, CDR1 is KGHDR and CDR2 is SFDVKD. V was cut by 10 bases and J by 7 bases, with 10 bases left in between. The CDR3 has 11 residues. In nucleotides, the CDR3 is TGTGCCACGGGCTTCGGTAATGAGCAGTTCTTC. Translation gives CATGFGNEQFF.

The rearrangement joins TRBV7-2 to TRBJ1-2; the match to TRBD1 covers 8 bases. The CDR3 length is 14 residues. V shed 5 bases, J shed 4 bases, and the junction held 6 bases outside the gene matches. The germline V gene has CDR1 SGHTA and CDR2 FQGNSA. As DNA, the CDR3 is TGTGCCAGCAGCCAAAGACAGGGGTTCTATGGCTACACCTTC. This translates into CASSQRQGFYGYTF.

V and J are TRBV6-5 and TRBJ1-2; possible D gene TRBD1, 6 bases. V gave up 10 bases and J gave up 3 bases, with 15 bases separating them. Germline V CDR1 and CDR2: MNHEY, SVGAGI. The CDR3 extends over 13 amino acids. The CDR3 DNA reads TGTGCCACCAATACCAGGACAGACTATGGCTACACCTTC. Translation: CATNTRTDYGYTF.

The J gene is TRBJ2-7, the V gene TRBV11-2, with TRBD2 matching over 8 bases. The CDR3 is made up of 13 amino acids. Losses at the gene ends were 5 bases for V and 12 bases for J; bases not matched to a gene: 12. Looked up from germline, CDR1 is SGHAT and CDR2 is FQNNGV. This chain's CDR3 is CASSLTPPSGLYF. For the CDR3, the DNA is TGTGCCAGCAGCCTTACCCCCCCTAGCGGGTTGTACTTC.

The J gene is TRBJ1-1, the V gene TRBV27, with 8 nucleotides matching TRBD1. The junction had 7 bases not matched to a gene; V was cut back by 2 bases and J by 5 bases. Germline-derived CDR1 and CDR2 are MNHEY and SMNVEV (reference sequence). The length of the CDR3 is 15 residues. The CDR3, as DNA: TGTGCCAGCAGTTTAGGTCCAGGGGGCCGGACTGAAGCTTTCTTT. Translation: CASSLGPGGRTEAFF.

This chain joins TRBV11-3 and TRBJ2-4; the D gene could be TRBD1 or TRBD2 (7 bases each). V shed 1 base and J shed 2 bases, with 18 bases lying between them. This CDR3 contains 18 residues. Germline V gene data show CDR1 as SGHNT and CDR2 as YENEEA. In DNA form, the CDR3 reads TGTGCCAGCAGCTTAGGCGGCAGGGGGGAGGGGCCCAAAAACATTCAGTACTTC. Translated: CASSLGGRGEGPKNIQYF.

The CDR3 DNA reads TGTGCCAGCAGCCGCAGTAGCGGGGGGCACTACGAGCAGTACTTC. Translating gives CASSRSSGGHYEQYF. This chain uses TRBV11-3 with TRBJ2-7; 10 positions agree with TRBD2. The junction had 7 bases not matched to a gene; V was cut back by 5 bases and J by 3 bases. This CDR3 contains 15 residues. Germline lookup yields CDR1 SGHNT and CDR2 YENEEA.

The CDR3 bases are TGCAGCGTTGTGGAGGACGATTATTCACCCCTCCACTTT. Its translation: CSVVEDDYSPLHF. The chain joins TRBV29-1 to TRBJ1-6, with unresolved D. V was clipped by 4 bases and J by 8 bases, with 12 bases between them. Germline assignment: CDR1 SQVTM and CDR2 ANQGSEA. The CDR3 is 13 amino acids.

The V call is TRBV18, the J call TRBJ2-2, with TRBD2 matching 11 bases. The CDR3 runs to 17 residues. Germline values: CDR1 KGHSH, CDR2 LQKENI. V lost 1 base, J lost 3 bases, and 4 bases stayed unmatched. The chain's CDR3 is CASSPLGTSGYTGELFF. The CDR3 region has the DNA TGTGCCAGCTCACCACTCGGGACTAGCGGCTACACCGGGGAGCTGTTTTTT.

V is TRBV30 and J is TRBJ1-2; D is ambiguous. Trimming removed 6 bases from V and 3 bases from J, with 14 bases in between. This CDR3 is built from 13 residues. Germline V CDR1 and CDR2: GTSNPN, SVGIG (reference sequence). Written as DNA, the CDR3 is TGTGCCTGCCCTCGATTTTCGGACTATGGCTACACCTTC. Translating it yields CACPRFSDYGYTF.

This chain links TRBV30 with TRBJ1-1, with a tentative D call TRBD1 (5 bases). The germline gives CDR1 GTSNPN, CDR2 SVGIG (reference sequence). V was clipped by 3 bases and J by 4 bases, with 18 bases between them. The CDR3 sequence is 15 residues long. This chain's CDR3 is CAWRDSGRRGTEAFF. The CDR3 DNA reads TGTGCCTGGAGGGACTCGGGGCGGCGGGGCACTGAAGCTTTCTTT.

The genes are TRBV4-1 and TRBJ1-2, with D possibly TRBD1 on 5 matching bases. The CDR3 loop spans 12 amino acids. Trimming took 2 bases from V and 4 from J, leaving 5 bases between them. Looked up from germline, CDR1 is MGHRA and CDR2 is YSYEKL. CDR3 in DNA: TGCGCCAGCAGCCAACAGGGCTATGGCTACACCTTC. Protein product: CASSQQGYGYTF.

The CDR3 reads CASRAGGGNEQFF. CDR3 bases: TGTGCCAGCAGGGCGGGAGGGGGCAATGAGCAGTTCTTC. The V and J genes are TRBV7-8 and TRBJ2-1; 9 bases align to TRBD2. The CDR3 runs to 13 residues. V dropped 6 bases and J dropped 6; count of bases not matched to a gene: 3. CDR1 and CDR2 from the germline V gene are SGHVS and FQNEAQ.

The chain is built from TRBV7-2 and TRBJ2-7; D possibly corresponds to TRBD1 (6 bases). Germline V gene data show CDR1 as SGHTA and CDR2 as FQGNSA. V lost 3 bases, J lost 0 bases, and 9 bases lay in between. This CDR3 region has 14 residues. The CDR3 sequence is CASSLRQDSYEQYF. The CDR3 nucleotides read TGTGCCAGCAGCTTGCGACAGGACTCCTACGAGCAGTACTTC.

The rearrangement links TRBV5-1 to TRBJ2-7, with a tentative D call TRBD1 (5 bases). CDR1 is SGHRS, CDR2 YFSETQ, per germline. V lost 0 bases and J 2 bases, leaving 9 bases between the germline ends. CDR3 length equals 14 residues. CDR3 DNA: TGCGCCAGCAGCTTGGACAGGAATACCTACGAGCAGTACTTC. Amino acids: CASSLDRNTYEQYF. The whole variable domain, filled in from reference TRBV5-1 and TRBJ2-7, reads KAGVTQTPRYLIKTRGQQVTLSCSPISGHRSVSWYQQTPGQGLQFLFEYFSETQRNKGNFPGRFSGRQFSNSRSEMNVSTLELGDSALYLCASSLDRNTYEQYFGPGTRLTVT.

Only a few counts were recorded for this clone. The chain combines TRBV27 with TRBJ2-2; 10 bases agree with TRBD2. Per the germline V gene, CDR1 is MNHEY and CDR2 is SMNVEV (reference sequence). V lost 10 bases to trimming and J lost 4 bases; unmatched junction nucleotides: 15. The CDR3 has 17 residues. As DNA, the CDR3 is TGTGCCATTCGTCAGAGCCTAGCGGGAGTTCTCACCGGGGAGCTGTTTTTT. Its protein is CAIRQSLAGVLTGELFF.

This sequence joins TRBV5-6 and TRBJ1-1; D remains ambiguous. CDR1 is SGHDT and CDR2 is YYEEEE in the germline V gene. This CDR3 spans 14 amino acids. Between the trimmed V and J ends, which lost 2 bases and 0 bases, there was a span of 8 bases. CDR3 DNA sequence: TGTGCCAGCAGCTTTTTACACCTGAACACTGAAGCTTTCTTT. Translating it yields CASSFLHLNTEAFF. Filled out from reference TRBV5-6 and TRBJ1-1, the complete variable domain reads DAGVTQSPTHLIKTRGQQVTLRCSPKSGHDTVSWYQQALGQGPQFIFQYYEEEERQRGNFPDRFSGHQFPNYSSELNVNALLLGDSALYLCASSFLHLNTEAFFGQGTRLTVV.

The CDR3 is CASSSDRAVDTQYF. The CDR3, as DNA: TGTGCCAGCAGCTCGGACAGGGCGGTAGATACGCAGTATTTT. V gene TRBV5-5 combines with J gene TRBJ2-3, with 8 bases identical to TRBD1. V gave up 3 bases and J gave up 5 bases; unmatched junction bases: 5. This CDR3 has 14 residues. In germline, CDR1 is SGHKS, CDR2 YYEKEE (reference sequence).

The chain joins TRBV7-2 to TRBJ1-4; D gene uncertain. V lost 7 bases and J lost 8, with 17 bases in between. The V gene's germline CDR1 is SGHTA and CDR2 FQGNSA. The CDR3 runs 14 residues. The CDR3 spells CASTRGSSDEKLFF. The CDR3 coding sequence is TGTGCCAGCACTCGAGGGTCGTCCGACGAAAAACTGTTTTTT. Full variable domain (rest looked up from reference TRBV7-2 and TRBJ1-4): GAGVSQSPSNKVTEKGKDVELRCDPISGHTALYWYRQSLGQGLEFLIYFQGNSAPDKSGLPSDRFSAERTGGSVSTLTIQRTQQEDSAVYLCASTRGSSDEKLFFGSGTQLSVL.

The chain combines TRBV28 with TRBJ2-3; 7 bases map to TRBD1. CDR3 size: 11 residues. Per germline, CDR1 MDHEN and CDR2 SYDVKM. The junction had 2 bases not matched to a gene; V was cut back by 5 bases and J by 9 bases. In DNA, the CDR3 is TGTGCCAGCAGTACAGGGGAAACGCAGTATTTT. This gives the protein CASSTGETQYF. Complete variable domain (other parts from reference TRBV28 and TRBJ2-3): DVKVTQSSRYLVKRTGEKVFLECVQDMDHENMFWYRQDPGLGLRLIYFSYDVKMKEKGDIPEGYSVSREKKERFSLILESASTNQTSMYLCASSTGETQYFGPGTRLTVL.

V usage is TRBV5-5 and J usage is TRBJ2-1; TRBD2 matches 9 bases. J lost 4 bases, V lost 2 bases, and 7 bases had no gene match. The CDR3 extends over 16 amino acids. Germline values: CDR1 SGHKS, CDR2 YYEKEE (reference sequence). The CDR3 spells CASSFGGGRAYNEQFF. CDR3 DNA sequence: TGTGCCAGCAGCTTCGGGGGCGGGAGGGCGTACAATGAGCAGTTCTTC.

The CDR3 nucleotides are TGTGCCAGCAGTTACAGCGGGAGGGTTCCCGGGGAGCTGTTTTTT. Its protein product is CASSYSGRVPGELFF. The V call is TRBV6-6, the J call TRBJ2-2; 10 nucleotides align to TRBD2. This CDR3 region has 15 residues. Trimming removed 2 bases from V and 6 bases from J; junction bases left unmatched: 3. CDR1 and CDR2 (germline): MNHNY, SVGAGI (reference sequence).